This TCR beta chain was recovered during a study of OX40 agonist ivuxolimab in advanced cancers. Study at large: Prior anti-PD-1, anti-PD-L1 or anti-CTLA-4 therapy was allowed; approximately 41% had some.

Assay: immunoSEQ multiplex PCR; the TCRdb copy retains only in-frame clones and omits some. The sample consists of 35,000 to 45,000 clones, roughly nine tenths of them appearing once. The CDR3 contains 15 residues. Germline V lookup: CDR1 MDHEN, CDR2 SYDVKM. Trimming took off 5 bases at V and 5 bases at J, with 15 bases between the two ends. The sequences come from CD4+ or CD8+ T cells sorted from blood, collected in a trial of the OX40 agonist ivuxolimab. V and J are TRBV28 and TRBJ2-2; D may be TRBD1 (6 bases). The receptor comes from an adult with an advanced solid tumor such as melanoma, head and neck, liver or kidney cancer. CDR3 in DNA: TGTGCCAGCAGTCCCGAACAGGGATGGACCGGGGAGCTGTTTTTT. It is translated as CASSPEQGWTGELFF.